This T cell receptor (beta chain) is from a study of T cell responses to AZD1222 COVID-19 vaccine. Findings of the study overall: At study baseline, merely several AZD1222 recipients were seropositive. Spike-wide vaccine-associated CD4 TCRs dominated at 160-218 and 743-854.

Pooling covered second doses at about 4 or about 12 weeks. Comment on this clone: No antigen is known for it.

Repertoires were generated with immunoSEQ multiplex PCR, while TCRdb's copy carries only in-frame clones and drops some. This table has 150,000 or so clones, 90% appearing once. This clonotype originated in an adult who received the AZD1222 COVID-19 vaccine. The material was peripheral blood, obtained 28 days after the second AZD1222 dose.

CDR3: CASSQRTRVDEKLFF. CDR3 sequence (DNA): TGTGCCAGCAGTCAGAGGACCAGGGTCGACGAAAAACTGTTTTTT. The genes are TRBV14 and TRBJ1-4; maybe TRBD1 (5 bases). Trimming removed 6 bases from V and 8 bases from J, with 19 bases in between. The CDR3 length is 15 residues. CDR1 and CDR2 (germline): SGHDN, FVKESK.